The clone carrying this T cell receptor (beta chain) turned up a few times. The antigen is unknown. This could be a read error, since a much larger clone is one nucleotide away. Researchers took RNA transcripts and amplified TCR beta CDR3 regions from them. The first-round RT-PCR employed HTBI primers together with the Qiagen OneStep RT-PCR kit. A multiplex PCR was then performed as the second round. MiXCR, applied by TCRdb to the multiplex PCR reads, yields one record per CDR3 protein. This sample has more than 1,000,000 distinct CDR3 sequences, with less than 45% found just once. This entry is derived from a study of Graves' ophthalmopathy and Graves' hyperthyroidism. Study summary: Stable hyperthyroidism was defined by absence of ophthalmopathy within 18 months of follow-up. Whole-study results and caveats: Most thyroid-expanded clonotypes exceeding 0.001 frequency were also found in blood.

The CDR3 consists of 17 residues. Germline V gene data show CDR1 as SGHTA and CDR2 as FQGNSA. The chain is built from TRBV7-2 and TRBJ1-5; TRBD1 might be the D (6 bases). The source is an adult man with Graves' hyperthyroidism. The sample taken for sequencing was peripheral blood or thyroid tissue (not recorded which). CDR3 sequence reads: CAGSLAFGQGSNQPQHF. The CDR3, as DNA: TGTGCCGGCAGCTTAGCATTCGGGCAGGGGAGCAATCAGCCCCAGCATTTT.